Below are 2 T cell receptor beta chains sequenced from a single sample in a study of immune evolution from preneoplasia to lung adenocarcinoma. Using immunoSEQ multiplex PCR, the repertoire was profiled, and TCRdb retains in-frame clones only, with some absent. The table has more than 13,000 clones, about 80% seen once. Material: FFPE minimally invasive lung adenocarcinoma tissue. The origin of the receptors is a person aged 65-85 years with lung adenocarcinoma.

This clone has just a few counts. This chain joins TRBV6-1 and TRBJ1-5, with 8 bases fitting TRBD1. Germline V gene sequence: CDR1 MNHNS, CDR2 SASEGT. The CDR3 contains 14 residues. With 3 bases clipped from V and 6 bases from J, the junction kept 4 bases outside the gene matches. The CDR3 is CASSDRGLGQPQHF. CDR3 bases: TGTGCCAGCAGTGACAGGGGGCTGGGTCAGCCCCAGCATTTT.

CDR3: CASRKAPGSNYGYTF. The CDR3 coding sequence is TGTGCCAGCAGAAAGGCCCCGGGATCTAACTATGGCTACACCTTC. V usage is TRBV28 and J usage is TRBJ1-2; D is unresolved. The germline V gene has CDR1 MDHEN and CDR2 SYDVKM. The germline V and J ends were trimmed by 6 bases and 0 bases, with 14 bases remaining between them. The CDR3 has 15 amino acids.